This TCR beta chain is drawn from a study of identical twins. Study-wide points: Out-of-frame alpha sequences common to twins were enriched for low generation probability.

Many counts were recorded for this clonotype. Its antigen remains unidentified. The CDR3 extends over 17 amino acids. Germline V gene data show CDR1 as SGHVS and CDR2 as FNYEAQ. V lost 4 bases to trimming and J lost 0 bases; unmatched junction nucleotides: 10. From the 5' RACE reads, TCRdb called clonotypes with MiXCR, one entry per CDR3 protein. The sample contains roughly 710,000 distinct CDR3 sequences, roughly 6% of which appear only once. The sample taken for sequencing was naive T cells sorted from blood. The chain has TRBV7-6 and TRBJ2-3; 7 bases fit TRBD2. The clonotype was recovered from a man in his late teens or twenties in good health. The CDR3 region is CASSSGRSGTSTDTQYF. The CDR3 DNA follows: TGTGCCAGCAGCTCAGGTCGGAGCGGGACTAGCACAGATACGCAGTATTTT. The complete variable domain, with remaining parts taken from reference TRBV7-6 and TRBJ2-3, reads GAGVSQSPRYKVTKRGQDVALRCDPISGHVSLYWYRQALGQGPEFLTYFNYEAQQDKSGLPNDRFSAERPEGSISTLTIQRTEQRDSAMYRCASSSGRSGTSTDTQYFGPGTRLTVL.